This TCR beta chain was found in a study of shared clonotypes between healthy human individuals. The study's findings and limits: Few donors restricted represented genetic and exposure-history diversity.

A word on this clone: Its matching antigen is unknown.

The germline V gene encodes CDR1 SGHTA and CDR2 FQGTGA. With 0 bases clipped from V and 5 bases from J, the junction kept 7 bases outside the gene matches. The CDR3 extends over 15 amino acids. Selected positively for CCR7 and CD45RO-negative, naive CD8 cells excluded terminally differentiated effector memory CD45RA+ cells. As handled by the study authors: Junction-only sequences without quality scores were provided by ImmunoSEQ, so filtering was different. The protocol was immunoSEQ multiplex PCR, while the TCRdb copy is restricted to in-frame clones and leaves out a portion. V and J calls and clone size are as listed in that table; D and trimming were resolved from the DNA. The sample has roughly 650,000 clones, about 96% seen once.

V and J are TRBV7-3 and TRBJ2-7, with 7 bases aligning to TRBD2. The material sequenced was naive CD8+ T cells sorted from blood. This receptor was taken from a woman aged 25 to 45 in good health. CDR3 bases: TGTGCCAGCAGCTTAACCCGACGGGGGGTCCACGAGCAGTACTTC. As protein: CASSLTRRGVHEQYF.